These T cell receptor beta chains were read from a single sample in a study of cytomegalovirus exposure and HLA in healthy donors. The data were produced by immunoSEQ multiplex PCR, yet TCRdb's version contains in-frame clones alone and is incomplete. Among some 80,000 clones listed, around 81% were seen once. Sequencing was carried out using PBMCs. These receptors all stem from a man between 35 and 55 years old in good health and CMV-seronegative. Both conserved end residues are part of each CDR3. Each record gives: J gene, clone size, D gene, V gene, CDR3 protein, CDR3 DNA. The D gene is left open where the match is weak. Size is stated for part of the rows, as once, few or many counts, or as a class when the clone is expanded.

j_gene: TRBJ2-3; abundance: -; d_gene: TRBD2; v_gene: TRBV5-1; CDR3aa: CASRVALAGVSTDTQYF; CDR3nt: TGTGCCAGCAGAGTGGCACTAGCGGGAGTTAGCACAGATACGCAGTATTTT
j_gene: TRBJ1-1; abundance: once; d_gene: -; v_gene: TRBV7-2; CDR3aa: CASSYRGQNTEAFF; CDR3nt: TGTGCCAGCAGCTACCGAGGGCAGAACACTGAAGCTTTCTTT
j_gene: TRBJ2-7; abundance: -; d_gene: TRBD2; v_gene: TRBV29-1; CDR3aa: CSVRKRGAASSYEQYF; CDR3nt: TGCAGCGTCCGGAAGCGGGGAGCCGCAAGCTCCTACGAGCAGTACTTC
j_gene: TRBJ2-1; abundance: -; d_gene: TRBD2; v_gene: TRBV19; CDR3aa: CASLPVAGGSYNEQFF; CDR3nt: TGTGCCAGCCTACCTGTAGCGGGAGGTTCCTACAATGAGCAGTTCTTC
j_gene: TRBJ1-4; abundance: -; d_gene: TRBD1; v_gene: TRBV29-1; CDR3aa: CSVGTGLANEKLFF; CDR3nt: TGCAGCGTTGGGACAGGGTTGGCTAATGAAAAACTGTTTTTT
j_gene: TRBJ2-7; abundance: -; d_gene: TRBD2; v_gene: TRBV5-4; CDR3aa: CASSPRTSGRVGEQYF; CDR3nt: TGTGCCAGCAGTCCCCGGACTAGCGGGAGAGTCGGCGAGCAGTACTTC
j_gene: TRBJ1-4; abundance: -; d_gene: TRBD1; v_gene: TRBV6-6; CDR3aa: CASSWTGGYGEKLFF; CDR3nt: TGTGCCAGCAGTTGGACAGGGGGTTATGGGGAAAAACTGTTTTTT
j_gene: TRBJ2-5; abundance: -; d_gene: TRBD2; v_gene: TRBV7-6; CDR3aa: CASSLTSVKETQYF; CDR3nt: TGTGCCAGCAGCCTTACTAGCGTCAAAGAGACCCAGTACTTC
j_gene: TRBJ2-1; abundance: -; d_gene: TRBD1; v_gene: TRBV29-1; CDR3aa: CSVVIGQGFNEQFF; CDR3nt: TGCAGCGTTGTAATCGGACAGGGGTTCAATGAGCAGTTCTTC
j_gene: TRBJ2-7; abundance: -; d_gene: TRBD2; v_gene: TRBV28; CDR3aa: CASSLSASGRWNEQYF; CDR3nt: TGTGCCAGCAGTTTATCCGCTAGCGGGAGGTGGAACGAGCAGTACTTC
j_gene: TRBJ2-1; abundance: -; d_gene: -; v_gene: TRBV19; CDR3aa: CASSISGGSYNEQFF; CDR3nt: TGTGCCAGTAGTATCTCAGGTGGGTCCTACAATGAGCAGTTCTTC
j_gene: TRBJ2-3; abundance: -; d_gene: -; v_gene: TRBV14; CDR3aa: CASSLDYATDTQYF; CDR3nt: TGTGCCAGCAGCCTTGACTACGCCACAGATACGCAGTATTTT
j_gene: TRBJ2-7; abundance: -; d_gene: -; v_gene: TRBV4-1; CDR3aa: CASSQDSSGIYEQYF; CDR3nt: TGCGCCAGCAGCCAAGATAGTTCAGGGATCTACGAGCAGTACTTC
j_gene: TRBJ2-2; abundance: -; d_gene: -; v_gene: TRBV5-1; CDR3aa: CASSLTGNTGELFF; CDR3nt: TGCGCCAGCAGCTTGACAGGGAACACCGGGGAGCTGTTTTTT
j_gene: TRBJ1-1; abundance: -; d_gene: -; v_gene: TRBV14; CDR3aa: CASSRTLNTEAFF; CDR3nt: TGTGCCAGCAGCCGAACTCTGAACACTGAAGCTTTCTTT
j_gene: TRBJ1-4; abundance: -; d_gene: -; v_gene: TRBV7-8; CDR3aa: CASSSRIPSAGLNEKLFF; CDR3nt: TGTGCCAGCAGCTCACGCATCCCATCGGCAGGCCTTAATGAAAAACTGTTTTTT
j_gene: TRBJ2-1; abundance: few; d_gene: TRBD1; v_gene: TRBV5-1; CDR3aa: CASSLATGVSYNEQFF; CDR3nt: TGCGCCAGCAGCTTGGCGACAGGGGTCTCCTACAATGAGCAGTTCTTC